These 14 T cell receptor beta chains were all obtained from the same sample, sequenced in a study of identical twins. Each CDR3 protein is one row after TCRdb ran MiXCR on the 5' RACE reads. The sample contains some 1,600,000 distinct CDR3 sequences, less than 40% of which appear only once. Sequencing used cord blood. Receptors were obtained from a newborn girl in good health.

The chain has TRBV21-1 and TRBJ2-3; the table's D call of TRBD1 was not tested on the DNA. TRBV21-1 is a listed pseudogene. The CDR3 loop spans 13 amino acids. The chain's CDR3 is CASRAGFVDTQYF. The CDR3 coding sequence is TGTGCCAGCAGGGCAGGGTTCGTAGATACGCAGTATTTT.

The gene calls are TRBV11-2 and TRBJ2-4, with a weak D call TRBD1 (6 bases). The DNA end favors TRBJ2-5, so the J call may be wrong. Germline V gives CDR1 SGHAT, CDR2 FQNNGV. The CDR3 has 14 residues. The CDR3 spells CASSTIQGRETQYF. The CDR3 DNA sequence: TGTGCCAGCAGCACCATACAGGGTCGGGAGACCCAGTACTTC.

The rearrangement joins TRBV27 to TRBJ2-3; possible D gene TRBD2, 6 bases. Trimming left V 4 bases short and J 2 bases short, with 16 bases between. Germline values: CDR1 MNHEY, CDR2 SMNVEV (reference sequence). The CDR3 spans 16 residues. CDR3 bases: TGTGCCAGCAGTTCGGGGGTGAGGCTCCTCACAGATACGCAGTATTTT. Protein: CASSSGVRLLTDTQYF.

This clonotype showed up just a few times. The chain uses TRBV12-3 or TRBV12-4 and TRBJ1-2; 8 positions agree with TRBD1. The CDR3 has 14 residues. Trimming took 7 bases from V and 4 from J; bases not matched to a gene: 8. Here the CDR3 reads CASIKDRVGYGYTF. The CDR3 DNA follows: TGTGCCAGCATAAAGGACAGGGTAGGCTATGGCTACACCTTC.

This chain joins TRBV6-1 and TRBJ2-3; 14 bases agree with TRBD2. V was clipped by 5 bases and J by 6 bases; unmatched bases: 4. The CDR3 spans 15 residues. Germline V CDR1 and CDR2: MNHNS, SASEGT. Here the CDR3 reads CASSRRTSGRDTQYF. CDR3 nucleotide sequence: TGTGCCAGCAGTCGCCGGACTAGCGGGAGGGATACGCAGTATTTT.

This chain connects TRBV20-1 to TRBJ2-7; D is uncertain. CDR3 size: 13 residues. With 2 bases removed from V and 3 bases from J, the gap between germline ends came to 11 bases. The V gene's germline CDR1 is DFQATT and CDR2 SNEGSKA (reference sequence). The CDR3 is CSARNYDGYEQYF. The CDR3 DNA reads as TGCAGTGCTAGAAACTACGACGGCTACGAGCAGTACTTC.

This clonotype came up a few times. The chain employs TRBV4-2 and TRBJ2-5, with 12 bases aligning to TRBD2. This CDR3 spans 16 amino acids. CDR1 and CDR2 (germline): LGHNA, YNFKEQ. V lost 3 bases to trimming and J lost 2 bases; unmatched junction nucleotides: 4. Written as DNA, the CDR3 is TGTGCCAGCAGCCAGGCTCTAGCGGGGGGGCAAGAGACCCAGTACTTC. It yields the protein CASSQALAGGQETQYF.

The table lists this clonotype with many counts. This chain uses TRBV21-1 with TRBJ1-2; the table's D call of TRBD1 was not tested on the DNA. TRBV21-1 is labeled a pseudogene. The CDR3 is 17 residues long. Here the CDR3 DNA reads TGTGCCAGCAGCAAAGGGGCAGGGAGCGCCCCTATCTATGGCTACACCTTC. Its translation: CASSKGAGSAPIYGYTF.

The chain couples TRBV5-1 to TRBJ2-1; 7 bases fit TRBD1. CDR1 and CDR2 from the germline V gene are SGHRS and YFSETQ. The CDR3 sequence is 16 residues long. Trimming took 4 bases from V and 6 from J; bases not matched to a gene: 13. The CDR3 nucleotides are TGCGCCAGCAGCCCGCAAATAACAGGGGATCCCAATGAGCAGTTCTTC. Translation: CASSPQITGDPNEQFF. The full variable domain, in which reference TRBV5-1 and TRBJ2-1 provide the parts outside the CDR3, is KAGVTQTPRYLIKTRGQQVTLSCSPISGHRSVSWYQQTPGQGLQFLFEYFSETQRNKGNFPGRFSGRQFSNSRSEMNVSTLELGDSALYLCASSPQITGDPNEQFFGPGTRLTVL.

Note on this clonotype: A much larger clone lies one base from this, so it may be a read error. This rearrangement joins TRBV12-3 or TRBV12-4 to TRBJ2-7; 8 nucleotides match TRBD1. The V gene end was trimmed by 3 bases and the J gene end by 3 bases; junction bases not matched to a gene: 10. This CDR3 has 16 amino acids. CDR3 bases: TGTGCCAGCAGTTTCTGCCTTATAGACAGGGGCTACGAGCAGTACTTC. It encodes CASSFCLIDRGYEQYF.

J is TRBJ1-2 and V is TRBV30; D gene uncertain. CDR3 length: 10 residues. V lost 5 bases, J lost 10 bases, and 11 bases lay in between. Germline values: CDR1 GTSNPN, CDR2 SVGIG (reference sequence). CDR3 residues: CAWSRSPYTF. As DNA, the CDR3 is TGTGCCTGGTCCAGGTCCCCCTACACCTTC.

The chain's CDR3 is CASSLSFAETQYF. Here the CDR3 DNA reads TGCGCCAGCAGCTTGTCTTTCGCAGAGACCCAGTACTTC. The V and J genes are TRBV5-1 and TRBJ2-5, with D hard to call. CDR3 size: 13 residues. V lost 1 base, J lost 4 bases, and 8 bases lay in between. Germline CDR1 and CDR2: SGHRS and YFSETQ.

The chain recombines TRBV4-1 with TRBJ1-4; perhaps TRBD1 as D (6 bases). The CDR3 runs 16 residues. V gave up 1 base and J gave up 1 base, with 10 bases separating them. Germline assignment: CDR1 MGHRA and CDR2 YSYEKL. As DNA, the CDR3 is TGCGCCAGCAGCCAAGTTCAGGGGAGAACTAATGAAAAACTGTTTTTT. Protein product: CASSQVQGRTNEKLFF.

The chain joins TRBV28 to TRBJ1-1; D remains ambiguous. CDR1 is MDHEN and CDR2 is SYDVKM in the germline V gene. The CDR3 consists of 13 residues. V gave up 7 bases and J gave up 4 bases, with 13 bases separating them. CDR3 sequence reads: CASIPSLTTEAFF. CDR3 nucleotides: TGTGCCAGCATCCCTAGCCTTACCACTGAAGCTTTCTTT.